This is a list of T cell receptor beta chains from one sample in a study of T cell repertoires in cytomegalovirus infection. TCRdb used MiXCR to reprocess the reads, holding one entry per CDR3 protein. The repertoire consists of tens of thousands of distinct CDR3 sequences, with roughly half occurring once and the leading ten covering 93%. Their target antigens are unknown. The sequenced sample was CD8+ T cells from cultured PBMCs, obtained from culture after CMV antigen stimulation. These receptors were obtained from a human donor in good health (CMV status not recorded). Some clones in this sample may be carry-over from other donors' samples. The conserved cysteine and the conserved F or W are not part of the CDR3 here. D genes are given only for firm matches.

d_gene | v_gene | CDR3aa
NA | TRBV7-6 | ASAWDSGGYNEQF
NA | TRBV7-8 | ASSTKAHSYNEQF
TRBD2 | TRBV6-1 | ASIRRTSGGHNEQF
NA | TRBV10-3 | AISRTYEQY
TRBD1 | TRBV7-8 | ASSLVIIGGQGHDTQY
TRBD2 | TRBV24-1 | ATSDRTSGSGPGTQY
TRBD2 | TRBV10-2 | ASTRTSGRTGELF
NA | TRBV7-6 | ASSLFPGELF
TRBD2 | TRBV7-9 | ASSPPLAGGGYEQY
TRBD1 | TRBV6-8 | ASSYSIRGRRTDTQY
NA | TRBV2 | ARDGVEENTEAF
NA | TRBV13 | ASSLVDEETQY
NA | TRBV27 | ASSPRTEINYGYT
NA | TRBV9 | ASSVGSNQPQH
TRBD2 | TRBV12-3/TRBV12-4 | ASSFRLAGGSDEQF
NA | TRBV19 | ASSIGVAPYNEQF
NA | TRBV15 | ATSRPDSIRAF
NA | TRBV7-3 | ASSLTGAETQY
NA | TRBV5-4 | ASSLDTLKAF
TRBD1 | TRBV4-1 | ASSQHLRDRNTEAF
NA | TRBV4-2 | ASSQDMETLYNEQF
TRBD1 | TRBV7-6 | ASSLATGSYTGELF
TRBD2 | TRBV27 | ASSPWTSGRVTETQY
TRBD2 | TRBV2 | ASSKCGGGYEQF
NA | TRBV28 | ASSPASEQY
TRBD2 | TRBV7-8 | ASRGGLADYNEQF
TRBD1 | TRBV7-2 | ASSSTGVEDTQY
NA | TRBV6-5 | ASSSDSISGNTIY
TRBD1 | TRBV6-2/TRBV6-3 | ASSQTGGSYEQY
NA | TRBV6-6 | ASGHQTLREGYT
TRBD2 | TRBV7-6 | ASSLRPGGGRSGANVLT
TRBD1 | TRBV6-5 | ASSPGQGARHEQF